A selection of T cell receptor beta chains follows, all from one sample in a study of blood T cells in healthy people across ages. TCRdb reprocessed the 5' RACE reads with MiXCR, giving one entry per CDR3 protein. Here the sample spans 650,000 or so distinct CDR3 sequences, 52% being singletons. Input material: blood. Source of these receptors: a woman aged 80 or over in good health. CDR3s include the opening cysteine and the closing phenylalanine or tryptophan. D genes are given only for firm matches. Expanded clones get a size class; other rows say once, few or many, or leave the size out.

-,TRBJ2-1,14,few,TRBV6-5,CASSYSTRAYEQFF,TGTGCCAGCAGTTACTCGACCAGGGCCTATGAGCAGTTCTTC
-,TRBJ2-1,13,-,TRBV7-3,CANSLGLGEKQFF,TGTGCCAACAGCTTAGGTCTAGGCGAGAAGCAGTTCTTC
-,TRBJ2-5,10,-,TRBV2,CAKHSVTQYF,TGTGCCAAGCACTCGGTGACCCAGTACTTC
-,TRBJ1-2,16,-,TRBV20-1,CSARGGDSLANYGYTF,TGCAGTGCTAGAGGGGGAGACAGCCTCGCGAACTATGGCTACACCTTC
-,TRBJ1-4,14,-,TRBV6-6,CASRAGQVGEKLFF,TGTGCCAGCAGGGCGGGGCAGGTCGGTGAAAAACTGTTTTTT
-,TRBJ1-5,13,-,TRBV2,CASRGDSNQPQHF,TGTGCCAGCAGGGGAGATAGCAATCAGCCCCAGCATTTT
TRBD2,TRBJ2-5,16,once,TRBV12-3/TRBV12-4,CASSFGLAGVGETQYF,TGTGCCAGCAGTTTTGGACTAGCGGGAGTGGGAGAGACCCAGTACTTC
-,TRBJ1-2,14,many,TRBV6-6,CASSSHGSNYGYTF,TGTGCCAGCAGTTCCCACGGTTCTAACTATGGCTACACCTTC
-,TRBJ2-1,15,many,TRBV5-1,CASSLEGNSYNEQFF,TGCGCCAGCAGCTTGGAAGGCAACTCCTACAATGAGCAGTTCTTC
-,TRBJ2-7,13,many,TRBV20-1,CSARDRGGYEQYF,TGCAGTGCTAGAGATAGAGGGGGCTACGAGCAGTACTTC
TRBD2,TRBJ2-3,15,-,TRBV4-1,CASSPTSAFRDTQYF,TGCGCCAGCAGCCCCACTAGCGCATTCCGGGATACGCAGTATTTT
TRBD1,TRBJ1-1,13,once,TRBV29-1,CSVLEGGHTEAFF,TGCAGCGTTTTAGAAGGGGGCCACACTGAAGCTTTCTTT
-,TRBJ2-3,15,many,TRBV28,CASSLSGLGTDTQYF,TGTGCCAGCAGTTTATCGGGGTTGGGCACAGATACGCAGTATTTT
-,TRBJ2-7,17,-,TRBV7-6,CASSLTMAGQFLGEQYF,TGTGCCAGCAGCTTAACTATGGCGGGACAATTCCTAGGCGAGCAGTACTTC
-,TRBJ2-1,13,few,TRBV5-1,CASSVWAANEQFF,TGCGCCAGCAGCGTGTGGGCCGCGAATGAGCAGTTCTTC
-,TRBJ1-5,13,-,TRBV27,CASSLMRDQPQHF,TGTGCCAGCAGTTTAATGCGGGATCAGCCCCAGCATTTT
-,TRBJ2-5,14,many,TRBV10-3,CAISGEGFGETQYF,TGTGCCATCAGCGGTGAAGGGTTCGGCGAGACCCAGTACTTC
TRBD1,TRBJ2-5,14,few,TRBV20-1,CSATLNRGQETQYF,TGCAGTGCTACCCTCAACAGGGGGCAAGAGACCCAGTACTTC
TRBD2,TRBJ2-5,15,-,TRBV7-3,CASSPGASGRDEQYF,TGTGCCAGCAGCCCAGGGGCTAGCGGGAGGGATGAGCAGTACTTC
-,TRBJ2-7,17,-,TRBV27,CASSWGQGPTLYNEQYF,TGTGCCAGCAGTTGGGGGCAGGGCCCCACCCTTTACAATGAGCAGTACTTC
-,TRBJ2-5,12,-,TRBV7-8,CASSLGGGAEYF,TGTGCCAGCAGCTTAGGTGGGGGTGCAGAGTACTTC
TRBD1,TRBJ2-5,15,-,TRBV19,CASSRNRGRQETQYF,TGTGCCAGTAGTAGGAACAGGGGGCGGCAAGAGACCCAGTACTTC
TRBD1,TRBJ2-7,14,many,TRBV20-1,CSAAPGTGSYEQYF,TGCAGTGCTGCCCCCGGGACAGGGTCCTACGAGCAGTACTTC
-,TRBJ2-7,14,many,TRBV27,CASSFVGRSYEQYF,TGTGCCAGCAGTTTCGTTGGTAGATCCTACGAGCAGTACTTC
TRBD1,TRBJ2-7,15,many,TRBV10-3,CAISYAGTGGYEQYF,TGTGCCATCAGTTACGCCGGGACAGGAGGGTACGAGCAGTACTTC
-,TRBJ1-2,16,-,TRBV3-1,CASSQERLQLGGGYTF,TGTGCCAGCAGCCAAGAGAGGCTTCAGTTAGGAGGAGGCTACACCTTC
-,TRBJ2-7,12,once,TRBV6-6,CASTHSTYEQYF,TGTGCCAGCACCCACAGTACCTACGAGCAGTACTTC
-,TRBJ1-2,13,-,TRBV7-2,CASSLSSQWGYTF,TGTGCCAGCAGCCTGAGTTCGCAATGGGGCTACACCTTC
-,TRBJ2-5,15,once,TRBV15,CATSSVFGTLETQYF,TGCGCCACCAGCAGTGTATTCGGGACGTTAGAGACCCAGTACTTC
TRBD2,TRBJ2-7,14,-,TRBV20-1,CSARPSGDSYEQYF,TGCAGTGCTAGACCCAGCGGGGATTCCTACGAGCAGTACTTC
-,TRBJ2-2,13,few,TRBV12-3/TRBV12-4,CASSSPGAGELFF,TGTGCCAGCAGTTCGCCGGGGGCCGGGGAGCTGTTTTTT
-,TRBJ1-6,15,few,TRBV2,CASSKQGQDNSPLHF,TGTGCCAGCAGTAAACAGGGTCAGGATAATTCACCCCTCCACTTT
TRBD1,TRBJ1-2,16,medium-sized,TRBV6-5,CASSYIRTGGSYGYTF,TGTGCCAGCAGTTACATCCGGACAGGGGGCTCATATGGCTACACCTTC
-,TRBJ1-4,12,-,TRBV20-1,CSVKRDIEKLFF,TGCAGTGTTAAGAGGGACATTGAAAAACTGTTTTTT
-,TRBJ1-6,12,many,TRBV9,CASSGTDRTLHF,TGTGCCAGCAGCGGGACCGATCGAACCCTCCACTTT
-,TRBJ2-1,15,-,TRBV25-1,CASSEYTRAPIEQFF,TGTGCCAGCAGTGAATATACGCGGGCCCCTATCGAGCAGTTCTTC
-,TRBJ2-3,15,many,TRBV5-1,CASSLRAITTDTQYF,TGCGCCAGCAGCTTACGGGCCATTACCACAGATACGCAGTATTTT
-,TRBJ2-6,18,-,TRBV4-1,CASSQDWGSISGANVLTF,TGCGCCAGCAGCCAAGATTGGGGCAGCATCTCTGGGGCCAACGTCCTGACTTTC
-,TRBJ1-6,15,few,TRBV7-6,CASSLRPSPDSPLHF,TGTGCCAGCAGCTTACGGCCATCCCCGGATTCACCCCTCCACTTT
TRBD1,TRBJ1-1,17,-,TRBV5-1,CASSSAGTGVGNTEAFF,TGCGCCAGCAGCAGTGCCGGGACAGGGGTAGGGAACACTGAAGCTTTCTTT
TRBD1,TRBJ2-1,17,few,TRBV28,CASSLSNRGWSYNEQFF,TGTGCCAGCAGTTTAAGCAACAGGGGCTGGTCGTACAATGAGCAGTTCTTC
-,TRBJ2-7,15,many,TRBV20-1,CSASPPEQGFDEQYF,TGCAGTGCTAGCCCCCCCGAACAGGGCTTCGACGAGCAGTACTTC
-,TRBJ2-7,13,many,TRBV7-9,CASSLLPAFEQYF,TGTGCCAGCAGTTTACTGCCGGCCTTCGAGCAGTACTTC
TRBD2,TRBJ2-3,15,-,TRBV4-1,CASSRSGGGEDTQYF,TGCGCCAGCAGCCGCAGCGGGGGGGGTGAAGATACGCAGTATTTT
-,TRBJ2-3,13,-,TRBV7-6,CASSLFRKDTQYF,TGTGCCAGCAGCTTATTCCGGAAAGATACGCAGTATTTT